This T cell receptor (beta chain) was found in a study of blood T cells in healthy people across ages (dated by TCRdb to about 2015). Study-wide context: In model experiments, template switching captured about one uniquely barcoded TCR beta cDNA molecule for every two T cells. The study measured age-related changes in TCR beta repertoire diversity using deep sequencing normalized with unique cDNA molecular identifiers. The donors were split into four age groups: young (average about 15 years), middle-aged (more than 35), aged (62) and long-lived (roughly 77). To avoid experimental bias, donors of different ages were spread randomly across the sequencing lanes. The study analyzed two additional independent replicas of 1 million unique cDNA reads from the same blood draw for two donors, one aged 18 to 29 and one aged 80 or older.

The library relied on 5' RACE. The reads were generated on an Illumina HiSeq 2500. A second PCR of roughly 7 to 11 cycles was performed with a sample-barcoded 5' primer and a J-beta primer mix. A template-switch 5' adaptor carrying 12 random nucleotides introduced a unique molecular identifier onto each TCR beta cDNA molecule. Each sample yielded at least 2.5 million CDR3-containing paired-end reads. All of the RNA was converted into first-strand cDNA using the Mint cDNA synthesis kit, with a TRBC-specific oligonucleotide serving as the primer. Following uracil-DNA glycosylase treatment, a first 18-cycle PCR with universal primers M1SS and BC2_uni_R was performed on all cDNA. In the paper's pipeline: Each sample was normalized by randomly selecting 1 million high-quality reads, each carrying a distinct molecular identifier. Reads sharing molecular identifiers were discarded rather than binned into consensus sequences. MiTCR, run with a Q25 quality threshold and the strictest error-elimination algorithm, handled CDR3 identification, clonotype clustering and error correction. A nonparametric unseen species model with Euler transformation was used to estimate a lower bound on total TCR beta diversity. The raw public data were reprocessed by TCRdb itself: fastp quality trimming at Q25, MiXCR clonotype calling, in-frame beta chains only. Rows merge per CDR3 protein into single entries with the most common DNA and genes. The V and J calls here are based on TCRdb, not the publication. The sample table records 550,000 to 750,000 distinct CDR3 sequences; under 25% of these occur just once. The ten largest clones capture 3.5% to 4% of the sample.

The V end loses 10 bases and the J end loses 9 bases, and a stretch of 19 bases separates them. According to the germline V gene (reference sequence), CDR1 reads LNHDA and CDR2 reads SQIVND. From cysteine to phenylalanine, the CDR3 is 13 amino acids long. This entry keeps only the CDR3 DNA: 39 bases, framed from base 1. This clonotype was detected a few times. It has no known antigen specificity. No qualities accompany the bases; no much larger clone lies one base away. Systemically healthy Caucasian individuals from Russia, some 40 in total and aged roughly 6 to 100 years, were included as donors. About 9.8 milliliters of peripheral blood were drawn from each donor into EDTA-treated Vacutainer tubes. Ficoll-Paque density-gradient centrifugation was used to isolate PBMCs, with at least 6.5 million per sample. Total RNA, at least 6 micrograms per sample, was extracted from PBMCs with Trizol reagent. For every donor, an aliquot of PBMCs went through flow cytometry to measure the percentages of naive CD45RAhigh/CD27high T cells.

What the study reported, not specific to this receptor: Donor CMV infection status was unknown, potentially confounding age-related changes in expanded clonotypes. Conclusive comparison of naive and antigen-experienced compartments was prevented by the profiling of bulk unsorted PBMCs. Compared with the aged group, the long-lived group had more naive CD4+ T cells, fewer expanded clones and increased TCR diversity, suggesting age selection. There was a strong correlation between observed TCR beta diversity and the percentage of naive T cells measured by flow cytometry. As age increased, observed TCR beta diversity per million T cells dropped in a roughly linear way, and a significant reduction was already evident by age 40. Estimates of total diversity based on one million sequenced T cells were considered lower bounds and underestimates.

The chain employs TRBV19 and TRBJ2-1, and TRBD1 may be the D gene, going by 6 matching bases. The sequence was obtained from a man in his 70s in good health. Source material: blood. The CDR3 amino acid sequence is: CAIRGGVSGEQFF. Here is the DNA: TGTGCCATCAGAGGGGGAGTCTCCGGTGAGCAGTTCTTC. The CDR3, completed at both ends by the reference TRBV19 and TRBJ2-1 genes, gives the full variable domain DGGITQSPKYLFRKEGQNVTLSCEQNLNHDAMYWYRQDPGQGLRLIYYSQIVNDFQKGDIAEGYSVSREKKESFPLTVTSAQKNPTAFYLCAIRGGVSGEQFFGPGTRLTVL.